Each of the 26 T cell receptor beta chains below was sequenced from the same sample in a study of blood T cell repertoires in COVID-19. Assay used: immunoSEQ multiplex PCR; TCRdb lists only in-frame clones, some missing. Of some 700,000 clones in the sample, about 90% were seen once. Sequencing used peripheral blood. The receptors come from a woman aged 18 to 35 with acute or convalescent COVID-19.

J is TRBJ2-3 and V is TRBV6-1; 10 bases map to TRBD2. Unmatched junction bases numbered 8, after V lost 2 bases and J lost 6 bases. The CDR3 is made up of 16 amino acids. Germline V gene lookup returns CDR1 MNHNS and CDR2 SASEGT. Here the CDR3 DNA reads TGTGCCAGCAGTGAAATCAGCGGGGGGGCCTTGGATACGCAGTATTTT. Protein product: CASSEISGGALDTQYF.

The chain joins TRBV28 to TRBJ2-3; 7 bases fit TRBD1. Germline CDR1 is MDHEN and CDR2 is SYDVKM. This CDR3 has 21 amino acids. V was clipped by 4 bases and J by 2 bases; unmatched bases: 24. The CDR3 sequence is CASSWQGGDKTGNEYTDTQYF. For the CDR3, the DNA is TGTGCCAGCAGTTGGCAAGGGGGTGATAAGACAGGGAACGAATACACAGATACGCAGTATTTT. Drawing the rest from reference TRBV28 and TRBJ2-3, the complete variable domain is DVKVTQSSRYLVKRTGEKVFLECVQDMDHENMFWYRQDPGLGLRLIYFSYDVKMKEKGDIPEGYSVSREKKERFSLILESASTNQTSMYLCASSWQGGDKTGNEYTDTQYFGPGTRLTVL.

The rearrangement joins TRBV12-5 to TRBJ2-1; TRBD1 matches 7 bases. The CDR3 extends over 19 amino acids. Germline lookup yields CDR1 LGHNT and CDR2 FRNRAP. V was pared by 1 base and J by 0 bases, with 12 bases of the junction left unmatched. The CDR3 nucleotides read TGTGCTAGTGGTTTGGGGGACAGCGTTCATGGCAGCTCCTACAATGAGCAGTTCTTC. Translation: CASGLGDSVHGSSYNEQFF.

The chain has TRBV6-2 or TRBV6-3 and TRBJ2-7, with 8 nucleotides matching TRBD2. Trimming removed 2 bases from V and 2 bases from J; junction bases left unmatched: 8. Germline CDR1 reads MNHEY; CDR2 reads SVGEGT. The CDR3 is made up of 16 amino acids. The DNA for the CDR3 is TGTGCCAGCAGTTACCGAAGCGGGGGACCTCCCTACGAGCAGTACTTC. It codes for CASSYRSGGPPYEQYF.

A single count supports this clone. V is TRBV12-5 and J is TRBJ1-5; D call uncertain. The V gene's germline CDR1 is LGHNT and CDR2 FRNRAP. V was cut by 0 bases and J by 0 bases, with 12 bases left in between. This CDR3 has 17 amino acids. The CDR3: CASGLVLTDYSNQPQHF. In DNA, the CDR3 is TGTGCTAGTGGTTTGGTACTGACGGACTATAGCAATCAGCCCCAGCATTTT.

The chain carries TRBV19 and TRBJ2-2; possible D gene TRBD1, 5 bases. The germline gives CDR1 LNHDA, CDR2 SQIVND (reference sequence). This CDR3 is built from 15 residues. Trimming cost V 3 bases and J 6 bases, with 14 bases left between them. In nucleotides, the CDR3 is TGTGCCAGTAGTATCGTTCACTCACAGGCCGGGGAGCTGTTTTTT. This codes for CASSIVHSQAGELFF.

The rearrangement joins TRBV6-1 to TRBJ2-5; TRBD1 is a possible D gene (6 bases). The CDR3 runs 16 residues. Trimming left V 8 bases short and J 4 bases short, with 23 bases between. CDR1 MNHNS and CDR2 SASEGT come from the germline V gene. The chain's CDR3 is CASRGEYRVVGETQYF. The DNA of the CDR3 is TGTGCCAGCCGTGGCGAATACAGGGTAGTTGGAGAGACCCAGTACTTC.

The V call is TRBV10-3, the J call TRBJ1-2; 11 nucleotides agree with TRBD1. In germline, CDR1 is ENHRY, CDR2 SYGVKD. This CDR3 region has 16 residues. J was trimmed by 0 bases and V by 9 bases; bases with no gene match: 9. CDR3 residues: CAIKGTGGLSNYGYTF. The CDR3, as DNA: TGTGCCATTAAAGGGACAGGGGGGCTCTCTAACTATGGCTACACCTTC.

V is TRBV3-1 (or the pseudogene TRBV3-2) and J is TRBJ2-5; TRBD2 is a possible D gene (7 bases). Germline V CDR1 and CDR2: LGHDT, YNNKEL (reference sequence). The CDR3 totals 15 residues. Deletions cut 4 bases from V and 11 bases from J, with 23 bases between. CDR3 coding DNA: TGTGCCAGCAGCCCCCCTCGGGGGGCCTTCAATACGCAGTACTTC. Its protein product is CASSPPRGAFNTQYF.

Written as DNA, the CDR3 is TGCAGCGTTCAGGGGGAGTATGGCTACACCTTC. Translated, it gives CSVQGEYGYTF. The chain links TRBV29-1 to TRBJ1-2; 7 positions agree with TRBD1. The CDR3 extends over 11 amino acids. CDR1 and CDR2 (germline): SQVTM, ANQGSEA. J lost 5 bases, V lost 5 bases, and 2 bases had no gene match.

The chain couples TRBV5-8 to TRBJ1-5; D unresolved. V was cut by 0 bases and J by 1 base, with 17 bases left in between. The CDR3 is made up of 18 amino acids. From germline, CDR1 is SGHTS and CDR2 YDEGEE. The CDR3 DNA sequence: TGTGCCAGCAGCTTGGGGTATCGGGAGAGGCAGAGCAATCAGCCCCAGCATTTT. Translating gives CASSLGYRERQSNQPQHF. The entire variable domain, with the rest obtained from reference TRBV5-8 and TRBJ1-5, is as follows: EAGVTQSPTHLIKTRGQQATLRCSPISGHTSVYWYQQALGLGLQFLLWYDEGEERNRGNFPPRFSGRQFPNYSSELNVNALELEDSALYLCASSLGYRERQSNQPQHFGDGTRLSIL.

This clone has a single count. The rearrangement uses TRBV4-1 and TRBJ1-3, with D possibly TRBD1 on 5 matching bases. V was clipped by 5 bases and J by 2 bases, with 19 bases between them. The length of the CDR3 is 17 residues. Looked up from germline, CDR1 is MGHRA and CDR2 is YSYEKL. Here the CDR3 reads CASSLATAQSTGNTIYF. The CDR3 nucleotides read TGCGCCAGCAGCTTGGCGACAGCACAGAGTACTGGAAACACCATATATTTT.

The CDR3 DNA sequence: TGTGCCTGGAGTGTATTCGGGACAGGGTCTGGAAACACCATATATTTT. Its translation is CAWSVFGTGSGNTIYF. The chain uses TRBV30 and TRBJ1-3; 9 bases fit TRBD1. The CDR3 loop spans 16 amino acids. V lost 0 bases, J lost 1 base, and 4 bases stayed unmatched. The germline gives CDR1 GTSNPN, CDR2 SVGIG (reference sequence).

This chain joins TRBV5-1 and TRBJ2-1; 9 nucleotides line up with TRBD1. This CDR3 is 13 amino acids long. The germline CDR1 and CDR2 sequences are SGHRS and YFSETQ. The V and J ends lost 0 bases and 8 bases, in that order; junction bases with no gene match: 0. CDR3 region: CASSLGTGDEQFF. DNA of the CDR3: TGCGCCAGCAGCTTGGGGACAGGGGATGAGCAGTTCTTC.

Details on this clone: In the same sample, other DNA sequences code for this CDR3. V and J are TRBV5-1 and TRBJ1-2; 7 bases align to TRBD1. CDR3 size: 15 residues. Per germline, CDR1 SGHRS and CDR2 YFSETQ. V was pared by 4 bases and J by 0 bases, with 6 bases of the junction left unmatched. The CDR3 DNA sequence: TGCGCCAGCAGCACCCGACAGGGTTCTAACTATGGCTACACCTTC. This codes for CASSTRQGSNYGYTF. The variable domain in full, with the rest retrieved from reference TRBV5-1 and TRBJ1-2, is KAGVTQTPRYLIKTRGQQVTLSCSPISGHRSVSWYQQTPGQGLQFLFEYFSETQRNKGNFPGRFSGRQFSNSRSEMNVSTLELGDSALYLCASSTRQGSNYGYTFGSGTRLTVV.

The V and J genes are TRBV27 and TRBJ1-5; maybe TRBD1 (5 bases). V lost 9 bases, J lost 5 bases, and 11 bases lay in between. The CDR3 has 12 residues. The germline V gene encodes CDR1 MNHEY and CDR2 SMNVEV (reference sequence). The CDR3 loop is CARRGLYQPQHF. The CDR3 nucleotides read TGTGCCAGAAGGGGATTATATCAGCCCCAGCATTTT.

This chain links TRBV7-9 with TRBJ1-4; 9 nucleotides line up with TRBD1. Per the germline V gene, CDR1 is SEHNR and CDR2 is FQNEAQ (reference sequence). V dropped 1 base and J dropped 7; count of bases not matched to a gene: 4. The CDR3 contains 15 residues. The CDR3 DNA sequence: TGTGCCAGCAGCTTAGGGGACAGGGATTTTGAAAAACTGTTTTTT. This translates into CASSLGDRDFEKLFF.

The chain carries TRBV11-2 and TRBJ1-1, with a possible D match to TRBD1 (5 bases). Germline V gene sequence: CDR1 SGHAT, CDR2 FQNNGV. V was pared by 3 bases and J by 2 bases, with 10 bases between. The CDR3 totals 14 residues. This CDR3 is CASSFGGVNTEAFF. The CDR3 region has the DNA TGTGCCAGCAGCTTCGGGGGGGTAAACACTGAAGCTTTCTTT.

The chain is built from TRBV4-2 and TRBJ1-1; 10 bases map to TRBD1. This CDR3 has 15 amino acids. CDR1 is LGHNA and CDR2 is YNFKEQ in the germline V gene. The J segment lost 6 bases and the V segment lost 1 base, leaving 5 bases of the junction unmatched. CDR3 protein: CASSQGQGAVAEAFF. The CDR3 DNA reads TGTGCCAGCAGCCAAGGACAGGGGGCGGTTGCTGAAGCTTTCTTT.

This chain links TRBV4-1 with TRBJ2-7, with 9 bases identical to TRBD1. After removal of 5 bases from V and 5 bases from J, the junction contained 4 bases not matched to a gene. Germline V gene data show CDR1 as MGHRA and CDR2 as YSYEKL. The CDR3 contains 13 residues. CDR3 sequence: CASSTRTGDEQYF. The CDR3 DNA is TGCGCCAGCAGCACACGGACAGGGGACGAGCAGTACTTC.

The V and J genes are TRBV24-1 and TRBJ2-7; 7 nucleotides agree with TRBD2. The junction had 10 bases not matched to a gene; V was cut back by 0 bases and J by 6 bases. This CDR3 has 16 amino acids. Germline values: CDR1 KGHDR, CDR2 SFDVKD. CDR3 protein: CATSDLGRGMGGEQYF. The CDR3 DNA reads as TGTGCCACCAGTGATTTGGGGCGGGGGATGGGCGGCGAGCAGTACTTC.

J is TRBJ1-6 and V is TRBV6-4; D perhaps matches TRBD1 (5 bases). Germline V gene data show CDR1 as MRHNA and CDR2 as SNTAGT. V lost 3 bases to trimming and J lost 11 bases, with 14 bases between them. The CDR3 is made up of 14 amino acids. This chain's CDR3 is CASSELGEGAPLHF. The CDR3 DNA is TGTGCCAGCAGTGAGTTAGGGGAGGGCGCACCCCTCCACTTT.

The V call is TRBV6-6, the J call TRBJ1-5, with TRBD1 matching 8 bases. CDR1 is MNHNY and CDR2 is SVGAGI in the germline V gene (reference sequence). CDR3 length: 14 residues. Losses at the gene ends were 7 bases for V and 4 bases for J; bases not matched to a gene: 6. This chain's CDR3 is CASIPGGPNQPQHF. CDR3 sequence (DNA): TGTGCCAGCATTCCAGGGGGCCCTAATCAGCCCCAGCATTTT.

The chain combines TRBV24-1 with TRBJ2-3, with 11 positions matching TRBD2. Germline V gives CDR1 KGHDR, CDR2 SFDVKD. The ends lost 3 bases at V and 0 bases at J; junction bases unmatched: 7. The CDR3 extends over 18 amino acids. The CDR3 nucleotides are TGTGCCACCAGTGATAGACTAGCGGGACGAACTAGCACAGATACGCAGTATTTT. This gives the protein CATSDRLAGRTSTDTQYF.

V and J are TRBV30 and TRBJ1-2; TRBD1 matches at 10 bases. The V segment lost 8 bases and the J segment 8 bases; nucleotides outside the gene matches: 11. From germline, CDR1 is GTSNPN and CDR2 SVGIG (reference sequence). The CDR3 consists of 13 residues. CDR3 residues: CAGEWTGGVGYTF. The CDR3 DNA sequence: TGTGCCGGGGAATGGACAGGGGGAGTAGGCTACACCTTC.

The chain has TRBV13 and TRBJ2-1; 9 nucleotides agree with TRBD1. V was pared by 4 bases and J by 7 bases, with 5 bases of the junction left unmatched. The germline gives CDR1 PRHDT, CDR2 FYEKMQ (reference sequence). This CDR3 region has 14 residues. The CDR3 nucleotides read TGTGCCAGCAGCTGGGGGACAGGGTATAATGAGCAGTTCTTC. Protein: CASSWGTGYNEQFF.